These 29 T cell receptor beta chains came from one sample sequenced in a study of blood T cell repertoires in COVID-19. Sequenced by immunoSEQ multiplex PCR; TCRdb stores in-frame clones only, minus some. The table lists more than 85,000 clones, roughly 76% of them singletons. Sequenced input: peripheral blood. The receptors originated from an older woman with acute or convalescent COVID-19.

The rearrangement links TRBV12-5 to TRBJ1-1, with 8 bases aligning to TRBD1. J gave up 8 bases and V 5 bases, and 13 bases lay outside the gene matches. CDR1 and CDR2 from the germline V gene are LGHNT and FRNRAP. CDR3 length: 15 amino acids. The chain's CDR3 is CASGPPGTGVEEAFF. The CDR3 DNA follows: TGTGCTAGTGGTCCCCCCGGGACAGGCGTCGAAGAAGCTTTCTTT.

The chain is built from TRBV5-4 and TRBJ2-5; D gene unclear. The V end was cut by 0 bases, the J end by 0 bases, with 6 bases between. The CDR3 spans 14 residues. Germline CDR1 reads SGHNT; CDR2 reads YYREEE (reference sequence). The CDR3 DNA is TGTGCCAGCAGCTTGGGTCCTAACCAAGAGACCCAGTACTTC. Translated: CASSLGPNQETQYF.

The chain couples TRBV7-9 to TRBJ2-2; weak D call: TRBD1 (6 bases). The germline gives CDR1 SEHNR, CDR2 FQNEAQ (reference sequence). V was trimmed by 5 bases and J by 7 bases, leaving 20 bases between them. The CDR3 runs 16 residues. The CDR3 DNA follows: TGTGCCAGCAGCAACCGGGACACGGGAATTGACGGGGAGCTGTTTTTT. Residues: CASSNRDTGIDGELFF.

In its sample, this clone was seen a few times. The chain has TRBV19 and TRBJ1-3, with 8 bases identical to TRBD1. Germline CDR1 is LNHDA and CDR2 is SQIVND (reference sequence). This CDR3 contains 11 residues. Losses at the gene ends were 8 bases for V and 13 bases for J; bases not matched to a gene: 7. The CDR3, as DNA: TGTGCCAGTGGAACCCGGGACAGGATATATTTT. Translating gives CASGTRDRIYF.

The V gene is TRBV15, the J gene TRBJ2-3; TRBD1 matches at 7 bases. This CDR3 has 14 amino acids. V lost 7 bases and J lost 0; bases outside the gene matches: 4. The germline gives CDR1 LNHNV, CDR2 YYDKDF (reference sequence). CDR3 coding DNA: TGTGCCACCACCCCGGACAGGAGCACAGATACGCAGTATTTT. Its protein product is CATTPDRSTDTQYF.

V gene TRBV4-3 combines with J gene TRBJ2-3; 13 bases map to TRBD2. V trimming: 4 bases; J trimming: 4 bases; junction bases outside the gene matches: 8. This CDR3 spans 17 amino acids. Germline lookup yields CDR1 LGHNA and CDR2 YSLEER. CDR3 in DNA: TGCGCCAGCAGCCCCCGAACTAGCGGGGGGGTGGCAGATACGCAGTATTTT. This gives the protein CASSPRTSGGVADTQYF.

This chain joins TRBV28 and TRBJ1-2; 10 positions agree with TRBD1. V dropped 2 bases and J dropped 7; count of bases not matched to a gene: 19. CDR3 size: 19 residues. CDR1 is MDHEN, CDR2 SYDVKM, per germline. The CDR3 protein is CASSLTQPFGTGVMSGYTF. The CDR3 DNA is TGTGCCAGCAGTTTAACCCAACCCTTCGGGACAGGGGTGATGAGTGGCTACACCTTC.

The DNA for the CDR3 is TGCGCCAGCGCCCGGACTAGCGGCAACACCGGGGAGCTGTTTTTT. Translating gives CASARTSGNTGELFF. The chain recombines TRBV4-3 with TRBJ2-2; 10 bases map to TRBD2. The CDR3 covers 15 residues. In germline, CDR1 is LGHNA, CDR2 YSLEER. V lost 8 bases and J lost 2; bases outside the gene matches: 5.

The V gene is TRBV6-5, the J gene TRBJ1-6, with 10 bases aligning to TRBD1. The J segment lost 7 bases and the V segment lost 6 bases, leaving 6 bases of the junction unmatched. CDR1 is MNHEY, CDR2 SVGAGI, per germline. The CDR3 runs 15 residues. The CDR3 sequence: CASRRDRGGNSPLHF. The CDR3, as DNA: TGTGCCAGCAGACGGGACAGGGGCGGCAATTCACCCCTCCACTTT.

The chain links TRBV5-4 to TRBJ2-7; D gene uncertain. From germline, CDR1 is SGHNT and CDR2 YYREEE (reference sequence). Trimming cost V 0 bases and J 5 bases, with 6 bases left between them. The CDR3 contains 12 residues. CDR3 sequence (DNA): TGTGCCAGCAGCTTGGGGGCAGACGAGCAGTACTTC. Its protein is CASSLGADEQYF.

The rearrangement links TRBV2 to TRBJ1-3, with D tentatively TRBD1 (6 bases). The CDR3 spans 15 residues. V lost 5 bases and J lost 0, with 11 bases in between. Germline values: CDR1 SNHLY, CDR2 FYNNEI. The CDR3 sequence: CASSIGGGSGNTIYF. The CDR3 region has the DNA TGTGCCAGCAGTATTGGGGGCGGCTCTGGAAACACCATATATTTT. Full variable domain (rest looked up from reference TRBV2 and TRBJ1-3): EPEVTQTPSHQVTQMGQEVILRCVPISNHLYFYWYRQILGQKVEFLVSFYNNEISEKSEIFDDQFSVERPDGSNFTLKIRSTKLEDSAMYFCASSIGGGSGNTIYFGEGSWLTVV.

This clone has just a few counts. This chain joins TRBV4-3 and TRBJ2-2; the D is unclear. This CDR3 has 13 amino acids. Trimming left V 5 bases short and J 7 bases short, with 11 bases between. CDR1 and CDR2 (germline): LGHNA, YSLEER. CDR3 sequence reads: CASSYGPGGELFF. CDR3 sequence (DNA): TGCGCCAGCAGCTATGGCCCGGGCGGGGAGCTGTTTTTT.

The CDR3 bases are TGTGCCACCAGTGATCCTCGGGGTCTACAAGAGACCCAGTACTTC. As protein: CATSDPRGLQETQYF. The chain employs TRBV24-1 and TRBJ2-5; tentatively, D is TRBD2 (5 bases). The CDR3 has 15 amino acids. Germline values: CDR1 KGHDR, CDR2 SFDVKD. The V gene lost 3 bases and the J gene lost 2 bases, with 12 bases spanning the gap.

The J gene is TRBJ2-1, the V gene TRBV4-2; D uncertain. The length of the CDR3 is 16 residues. V gave up 1 base and J gave up 0 bases, with 10 bases separating them. CDR1 LGHNA and CDR2 YNFKEQ come from the germline V gene. Here the CDR3 DNA reads TGTGCCAGCAGCCAAGCGGCTAGGAGCTCCTACAATGAGCAGTTCTTC. Translating gives CASSQAARSSYNEQFF.

The rearrangement uses TRBV7-2 and TRBJ2-3, with 7 bases identical to TRBD2. With 1 base clipped from V and 5 bases from J, the junction kept 6 bases outside the gene matches. The length of the CDR3 is 15 residues. Germline-derived CDR1 and CDR2 are SGHTA and FQGNSA. The CDR3: CASSLGLAEEDTQYF. CDR3 sequence (DNA): TGTGCCAGCAGCTTAGGGCTAGCGGAGGAAGATACGCAGTATTTT. Supplemented by reference TRBV7-2 and TRBJ2-3, the full variable domain reads GAGVSQSPSNKVTEKGKDVELRCDPISGHTALYWYRQSLGQGLEFLIYFQGNSAPDKSGLPSDRFSAERTGGSVSTLTIQRTQQEDSAVYLCASSLGLAEEDTQYFGPGTRLTVL.

This chain connects TRBV7-8 to TRBJ1-5; no clear D gene. CDR3 length equals 15 residues. V dropped 5 bases and J dropped 0 bases, with 11 bases sitting between them. Germline assignment: CDR1 SGHVS and CDR2 FQNEAQ. The DNA of the CDR3 is TGTGCCAGCAGCCAGCAAGGAGGTAGCAATCAGCCCCAGCATTTT. Amino acids: CASSQQGGSNQPQHF.

V is TRBV4-3 and J is TRBJ1-5, with 7 bases aligning to TRBD1. The length of the CDR3 is 13 residues. J was trimmed by 4 bases and V by 6 bases; bases with no gene match: 3. Germline V CDR1 and CDR2: LGHNA, YSLEER. The chain's CDR3 is CASSPGQNQPQHF. The CDR3 DNA reads TGCGCCAGCAGTCCGGGACAGAATCAGCCCCAGCATTTT.

This clone was observed once. The J gene is TRBJ2-7, the V gene TRBV5-1, with 10 bases lining up with TRBD2. The length of the CDR3 is 15 residues. The germline CDR1 and CDR2 sequences are SGHRS and YFSETQ. Trimming took 6 bases from V and 6 from J; bases not matched to a gene: 12. The CDR3 DNA reads TGCGCCAGCAATAAGGCTAGCGGGAGTGATGGCGAGCAGTACTTC. This encodes CASNKASGSDGEQYF.

The J gene is TRBJ1-2, the V gene TRBV7-2; 7 bases match TRBD1. CDR1 SGHTA and CDR2 FQGNSA come from the germline V gene. The J segment lost 8 bases and the V segment lost 5 bases, leaving 8 bases of the junction unmatched. CDR3 length: 13 residues. The CDR3 sequence is CASSPYRGLGYTF. The DNA for the CDR3 is TGTGCCAGCAGCCCTTACAGGGGATTGGGCTACACCTTC.

The genes are TRBV7-8 and TRBJ2-7; the D gene is possibly TRBD1 (6 bases). The CDR3 is 14 residues long. Deletions cut 5 bases from V and 1 base from J, with 12 bases between. CDR1 is SGHVS, CDR2 FQNEAQ, per germline. The CDR3 coding sequence is TGTGCCAGCAGCCTAATTGACAGGTCCTACGAGCAGTACTTC. This encodes CASSLIDRSYEQYF.

V and J are TRBV19 and TRBJ1-2; 9 bases map to TRBD1. This CDR3 has 13 amino acids. Germline assignment: CDR1 LNHDA and CDR2 SQIVND (reference sequence). V shed 6 bases, J shed 8 bases, and the junction held 7 bases outside the gene matches. In DNA, the CDR3 is TGTGCCAGTAGGCAACAGGGGGCGGAGGGCTACACCTTC. Translation: CASRQQGAEGYTF.

This chain uses TRBV14 with TRBJ2-5; 9 positions agree with TRBD2. The CDR3 length is 18 residues. Losses at the gene ends were 0 bases for V and 2 bases for J; bases not matched to a gene: 10. Looked up from germline, CDR1 is SGHDN and CDR2 is FVKESK. CDR3 nucleotides: TGTGCCAGCAGCCAAGATGGCGGGGGGGCTATCGGACAAGAGACCCAGTACTTC. It encodes CASSQDGGGAIGQETQYF.

This clone was picked up one time. The V call is TRBV5-4, the J call TRBJ2-7; the match to TRBD2 covers 9 bases. Germline V CDR1 and CDR2: SGHNT, YYREEE (reference sequence). The trim removed 0 bases at V and 4 bases at J, leaving 5 bases unmatched. This CDR3 is built from 15 residues. The CDR3 nucleotides read TGTGCCAGCAGCTTGGGTGGACTAGCGAGTTACGAGCAGTACTTC. Translation gives CASSLGGLASYEQYF.

V is TRBV19 and J is TRBJ1-5; D perhaps matches TRBD1 (5 bases). This CDR3 spans 14 amino acids. Germline V gene sequence: CDR1 LNHDA, CDR2 SQIVND (reference sequence). V gave up 5 bases and J gave up 5 bases, with 13 bases separating them. CDR3: CASSSPGGYQPQHF. CDR3 sequence (DNA): TGTGCCAGTAGTTCCCCCGGGGGTTATCAGCCCCAGCATTTT.

The chain recombines TRBV2 with TRBJ2-2; 9 positions agree with TRBD1. This CDR3 is built from 15 residues. V shed 4 bases, J shed 2 bases, and the junction held 2 bases outside the gene matches. Germline CDR1 SNHLY, CDR2 FYNNEI. In DNA, the CDR3 is TGTGCCAGCAGTGGGACAGGGGCCAACACCGGGGAGCTGTTTTTT. It specifies CASSGTGANTGELFF.

This chain links TRBV11-2 with TRBJ2-3; the match to TRBD2 covers 13 bases. V lost 1 base and J lost 3; bases outside the gene matches: 1. The germline V gene has CDR1 SGHAT and CDR2 FQNNGV. This CDR3 has 16 amino acids. For the CDR3, the DNA is TGTGCCAGCAGCTTAGGGACTAGCGGGAGTACAGATACGCAGTATTTT. As protein: CASSLGTSGSTDTQYF.

J is TRBJ2-1 and V is TRBV29-1, with TRBD2 as a possible D gene (5 bases). The CDR3 has 14 amino acids. Germline CDR1 is SQVTM and CDR2 is ANQGSEA. V shed 3 bases and J shed 0 bases, with 9 bases lying between them. CDR3 sequence (DNA): TGCAGCGTTGAGGCGGGCAACTCCTACAATGAGCAGTTCTTC. The encoded protein is CSVEAGNSYNEQFF.

The chain's CDR3 is CASSQDPTGWDEAFF. The CDR3 DNA is TGCGCCAGCAGCCAAGATCCGACAGGGTGGGATGAAGCTTTCTTT. The chain has TRBV4-3 and TRBJ1-1, with 7 bases identical to TRBD1. V lost 0 bases and J lost 7; bases outside the gene matches: 8. The CDR3 has 15 residues. Germline V gene sequence: CDR1 LGHNA, CDR2 YSLEER.

The chain couples TRBV3-1 (or the pseudogene TRBV3-2) to TRBJ1-2, with a possible D match to TRBD1 (5 bases). This CDR3 has 14 residues. The V gene lost 5 bases and the J gene lost 5 bases, with 15 bases spanning the gap. Germline loops: CDR1 LGHDT, CDR2 YNNKEL (reference sequence). The CDR3 protein is CASSFGPAGYGYTF. The CDR3 nucleotides are TGTGCCAGCAGCTTTGGGCCAGCAGGGTATGGCTACACCTTC.